The clone carrying this TCR beta chain was counted a few times. One junction end does not reproduce the germline sequence, and a read error may be involved. This sample is part of a study of CDR3 diversity in severe acne. Via MiXCR, TCRdb re-called the PCR reads, giving one row per CDR3 protein. The sample lists about 85,000 distinct CDR3 sequences, over 45% occurring once. The CDR3 has 15 amino acids. The germline CDR1 and CDR2 sequences are MNHEY and SMNVEV (reference sequence). The V gene is TRBV27, the J gene TRBJ2-5, with a possible D match to TRBD1 (6 bases). The TCR was taken from a male donor in good health, serving as a control. The specimen sequenced was blood. This CDR3 reads CASSLSQPGQGTQYF. Written as DNA, the CDR3 is TGTGCCAGCAGTTTATCCCAACCGGGACAAGGGACCCAGTACTTC.